Below, 13 T cell receptor beta chains from the same sample are listed, as sequenced in a study of Tregs in tolerant kidney transplant recipients. The table came from immunoSEQ multiplex PCR; TCRdb's copy has only in-frame clones and leaves some out. The table for this sample gives some 30,000 clones. Mixed chimerism was transient after nonmyeloablative marrow transplants from related graft donors. Material: CD4+ T cells from blood (PBMCs), obtained 24 months after the transplant. The origin of the receptors is a human patient who received a combined kidney and bone marrow transplant. Some T cells may be the graft donor's.

Remarks on this clone: The observed sequence ends 3 residues before the CDR3 terminus, with the missing tail filled in from the germline J gene. V is TRBV19 and J is TRBJ2-6, with a weak D call TRBD1 (6 bases). The CDR3 loop spans 17 amino acids. Germline V gives CDR1 LNHDA, CDR2 SQIVND (reference sequence). V was shortened by 5 bases and J by 4 bases, with 18 bases between the two germline ends. The CDR3 spells CASSQITGSAGANVLTF. CDR3 DNA (partial): TGTGCCAGTAGTCAGATAACAGGGTCTGCCGGGGCCAACGTC.

Note on this clone: The read gets to within 3 residues of the CDR3 end, and the germline J gene fills in the rest. The rearrangement joins TRBV19 to TRBJ2-7, with D perhaps being TRBD1 or TRBD2 (5 bases each). The CDR3 has 17 amino acids. Germline V gene lookup returns CDR1 LNHDA and CDR2 SQIVND (reference sequence). The germline V and J ends were trimmed by 0 bases and 2 bases, with 17 bases remaining between them. The CDR3 bases that were read are TGTGCCAGTAGTATAGACCTCCAGGGTTCGAGGGCCTACGAG. This translates into CASSIDLQGSRAYE. The entire CDR3 reads CASSIDLQGSRAYEQYF. Looking up the rest from reference TRBV19 and TRBJ2-7 gives the full variable domain: DGGITQSPKYLFRKEGQNVTLSCEQNLNHDAMYWYRQDPGQGLRLIYYSQIVNDFQKGDIAEGYSVSREKKESFPLTVTSAQKNPTAFYLCASSIDLQGSRAYEQYFGPGTRLTVT.

As to this clone: The sequenced fragment ends 3 residues before the CDR3 boundary, so the rest is inferred from the germline J gene. The chain couples TRBV7-9 to TRBJ2-2; D is uncertain. The CDR3 covers 14 residues. CDR1 and CDR2 from the germline V gene are SEHNR and FQNEAQ (reference sequence). The V gene lost 1 base and the J gene lost 7 bases, with 10 bases spanning the gap. CDR3 region: CASSLVVPGGELFF. Partial CDR3 DNA: TGTGCCAGCAGCTTAGTAGTCCCAGGCGGGGAG.

Details on this clone: The sequence runs out 3 residues before the end of the CDR3; the remainder is reconstructed from the germline J gene. This chain connects TRBV18 to TRBJ1-1; tentatively, D is TRBD1 (6 bases). CDR3 size: 15 residues. The germline V gene has CDR1 KGHSH and CDR2 LQKENI. The ends were cut back, 0 bases at V and 0 bases at J, with 8 bases in the middle. Incomplete CDR3 DNA: TGTGCCAGCTCACCACCGACAGGCCTGAACACTGAA. Protein: CASSPPTGLNTE. The whole CDR3 sequence reads CASSPPTGLNTEAFF.

Concerning this clone: The read falls 3 residues short of the CDR3 end, and the missing part is taken from the germline J gene. The chain joins TRBV30 to TRBJ1-5; 7 nucleotides align to TRBD1. J lost 2 bases, V lost 6 bases, and 1 base had no gene match. Germline CDR1 is GTSNPN and CDR2 is SVGIG (reference sequence). This CDR3 region has 12 residues. The CDR3 here is CACDRGNQPQHF. The covered CDR3 bases are TGTGCCTGCGACAGGGGCAATCAGCCC.

As to this clone: The read stops 3 residues short of the end of the CDR3; the missing end is completed from the germline J gene. This chain uses TRBV10-1 with TRBJ2-5, with TRBD2 as a possible D gene (6 bases). This CDR3 region has 17 residues. V lost 2 bases and J lost 5, with 21 bases in between. The germline V gene has CDR1 WNHNN and CDR2 SYGVQD (reference sequence). CDR3 DNA, as far as it was read: TGCGCCAGCAGTGAGCCCAACCTTCGCGGGGTAGGGGAGACC. Encoded protein: CASSEPNLRGVGET. The full CDR3 is CASSEPNLRGVGETQYF.

With respect to this clone: The CDR3 goes on 3 residues after the read ends, and that part is filled in from the germline J gene. The J gene is TRBJ2-5, the V gene TRBV18; D gene unclear. Trimming removed 4 bases at V and 4 bases at J, with 4 bases between. This CDR3 has 11 residues. CDR1 is KGHSH, CDR2 LQKENI, per germline. CDR3 bases read: TGTGCCAGCTCACAGGGAGAGACC. Its translation: CASSQGET. The whole CDR3 is CASSQGETQYF.

In the case of this clone: From the germline J gene comes the end of the CDR3, since the read stops 3 residues before it. This chain joins TRBV2 and TRBJ1-2; TRBD1 aligns across 11 bases. The V gene end was trimmed by 8 bases and the J gene end by 7 bases; junction bases not matched to a gene: 3. The CDR3 consists of 12 residues. Germline CDR1 reads SNHLY; CDR2 reads FYNNEI. CDR3 DNA (partial): TGTGCCAGCGGTGGGACAGGGGGTGGC. Translated, it gives CASGGTGGG. The whole CDR3 protein reads CASGGTGGGYTF. The entire variable domain, with the rest obtained from reference TRBV2 and TRBJ1-2, is as follows: EPEVTQTPSHQVTQMGQEVILRCVPISNHLYFYWYRQILGQKVEFLVSFYNNEISEKSEIFDDQFSVERPDGSNFTLKIRSTKLEDSAMYFCASGGTGGGYTFGSGTRLTVV.

A note on this clone: The CDR3 end lies 3 residues beyond the end of the read and is filled in from the germline J gene. The chain carries TRBV5-1 and TRBJ2-1, with 11 nucleotides matching TRBD1. This CDR3 contains 15 residues. The V and J ends lost 1 base and 8 bases, in that order; junction bases with no gene match: 5. CDR1 and CDR2 (germline): SGHRS, YFSETQ. The CDR3 bases that were read are TGCGCCAGCAGCTTGCACGGACAGGGGGCCCATGAG. Its translation: CASSLHGQGAHE. The CDR3 in its entirety is CASSLHGQGAHEQFF.

Note on this clone: The CDR3 end falls 3 residues outside the read, so it is completed with the germline J gene. V is TRBV7-2 and J is TRBJ2-7; 9 bases align to TRBD2. The CDR3 sequence is 14 residues long. Trimming cost V 5 bases and J 4 bases; bases outside gene matches: 6. Germline V lookup: CDR1 SGHTA, CDR2 FQGNSA. CDR3 loop: CASSGSGRGYEQYF. The CDR3 DNA, read in part, is TGTGCCAGCAGCGGTAGCGGGAGAGGGTACGAG.

Of note for this clone: The read halts 3 residues ahead of the CDR3 end, with the missing end drawn from the germline J gene. The chain has TRBV7-2 and TRBJ2-7; 8 bases are a match to TRBD2. The CDR3 loop spans 14 amino acids. Germline V gives CDR1 SGHTA, CDR2 FQGNSA. V shed 3 bases and J 4 bases; nucleotides not matched to a gene: 5. The covered CDR3 bases are TGTGCCAGCAGCTTTGCGGGGGGCGGTTACGAG. Translating gives CASSFAGGGYE. The full CDR3 is CASSFAGGGYEQYF. The full variable domain, completed using reference TRBV7-2 and TRBJ2-7, is GAGVSQSPSNKVTEKGKDVELRCDPISGHTALYWYRQSLGQGLEFLIYFQGNSAPDKSGLPSDRFSAERTGGSVSTLTIQRTQQEDSAVYLCASSFAGGGYEQYFGPGTRLTVT.

With respect to this clone: The read finishes 3 residues shy of the CDR3 end, and the germline J gene is used to complete it. V usage is TRBV29-1 and J usage is TRBJ2-3; TRBD2 might be the D (6 bases). The ends were cut back, 3 bases at V and 0 bases at J, with 10 bases in the middle. The length of the CDR3 is 14 residues. Looked up from germline, CDR1 is SQVTM and CDR2 is ANQGSEA. CDR3 DNA (partial): TGCAGCGTTGAGGGTGCGGGAAGCACAGATACG. Protein product: CSVEGAGSTDT. The complete CDR3 reads CSVEGAGSTDTQYF.

Points on this clone: Coverage ceases 3 residues before the CDR3 finishes, and the germline J gene fills in the end. The J gene is TRBJ2-2, the V gene TRBV11-3, with 7 bases lining up with TRBD1. Germline CDR1 reads SGHNT; CDR2 reads YENEEA. V lost 5 bases, J lost 6 bases, and 6 bases stayed unmatched. This CDR3 spans 14 amino acids. The CDR3 spells CASSPGQVPGELFF. The sequenced CDR3 bases are TGTGCCAGCAGCCCAGGACAGGTTCCCGGGGAG.